Listed here are 25 T cell receptor beta chains from one sample, sequenced in a study of T cell clones after liver transplantation. Clones were sequenced by immunoSEQ multiplex PCR, and TCRdb holds only the in-frame ones, with some missing. The sample contains under 150,000 clones, 75% to 95% of which appear only once. The sequenced sample was CD4+ T cells from blood, obtained 12 months after liver transplant. Receptors originate from a human patient who received a liver transplant. A subset of T cells may come from the graft donor.

This chain links TRBV11-2 with TRBJ2-1, with no clear D. CDR3 length: 15 amino acids. Germline values: CDR1 SGHAT, CDR2 FQNNGV. Trimming took 7 bases from V and 0 from J, leaving 13 bases between them. As DNA, the CDR3 is TGTGCCAGCAACCAACCCCGCGGCTCCTACAATGAGCAGTTCTTC. Protein: CASNQPRGSYNEQFF.

CDR3 nucleotides: TGTGCCAGCAGTGAACTTGTCCCTACAGGGTCTGGCCAAGAGACCCAGTACTTC. This encodes CASSELVPTGSGQETQYF. The chain is built from TRBV6-1 and TRBJ2-5; a weak D match, TRBD1 (6 bases). The CDR3 sequence is 18 residues long. The germline CDR1 and CDR2 sequences are MNHNS and SASEGT. Trimming left V 2 bases short and J 1 base short, with 20 bases between.

J is TRBJ1-1 and V is TRBV5-1, with 10 positions matching TRBD1. J lost 6 bases, V lost 1 base, and 6 bases had no gene match. The CDR3 has 15 residues. Germline CDR1 SGHRS, CDR2 YFSETQ. The DNA for the CDR3 is TGCGCCAGCAGCTTGTTGACAGGGGGCGGTCCTGAAGCTTTCTTT. This codes for CASSLLTGGGPEAFF. Complete variable domain (other parts from reference TRBV5-1 and TRBJ1-1): KAGVTQTPRYLIKTRGQQVTLSCSPISGHRSVSWYQQTPGQGLQFLFEYFSETQRNKGNFPGRFSGRQFSNSRSEMNVSTLELGDSALYLCASSLLTGGGPEAFFGQGTRLTVV.

The chain links TRBV29-1 to TRBJ2-3, with 15 bases lining up with TRBD2. J was trimmed by 3 bases and V by 6 bases; bases with no gene match: 13. The CDR3 is 18 residues long. CDR1 SQVTM and CDR2 ANQGSEA come from the germline V gene. The CDR3 DNA sequence: TGCAGCGTGGTTGGACTAGCGGGAGGGCCAGGTACGACAGATACGCAGTATTTT. Amino acid sequence: CSVVGLAGGPGTTDTQYF.

This chain links TRBV29-1 with TRBJ2-7, with TRBD1 matching 7 bases. CDR1 SQVTM and CDR2 ANQGSEA come from the germline V gene. The CDR3 loop spans 14 amino acids. With V trimmed by 4 bases and J by 3 bases, 9 bases remained unmatched. For the CDR3, the DNA is TGCAGCGTTGCTGGGACAGTCAACAGCTACGAGCAGTACTTC. Its translation: CSVAGTVNSYEQYF.

Comment on this clone: Other DNA sequences in this sample translate to the same CDR3. This rearrangement joins TRBV27 to TRBJ1-1, with unresolved D. The CDR3 is 13 residues long. Germline CDR1 and CDR2: MNHEY and SMNVEV (reference sequence). V was trimmed by 3 bases and J by 1 base, leaving 6 bases between them. CDR3 residues: CASSFTGNTEAFF. In DNA form, the CDR3 reads TGTGCCAGCAGTTTCACGGGGAACACTGAAGCTTTCTTT.

The chain recombines TRBV19 with TRBJ1-4; D is undetermined. The CDR3 spans 15 residues. The germline CDR1 and CDR2 sequences are LNHDA and SQIVND (reference sequence). V shed 0 bases and J shed 7 bases, with 12 bases lying between them. The CDR3 reads CASSIENGPGEKLFF. The CDR3, as DNA: TGTGCCAGTAGTATAGAGAACGGACCGGGTGAAAAACTGTTTTTT.

This chain joins TRBV6-5 and TRBJ2-3; tentatively, D is TRBD1 or TRBD2 (6 bases each). Trimming took 2 bases from V and 2 from J, leaving 11 bases between them. The CDR3 sequence is 15 residues long. Germline values: CDR1 MNHEY, CDR2 SVGAGI. The CDR3 DNA is TGTGCCAGCAGTTACGGAGGGGGGAACACAGATACGCAGTATTTT. Translation: CASSYGGGNTDTQYF.

The chain couples TRBV7-3 to TRBJ2-2; D remains ambiguous. Germline loops: CDR1 SGHTA, CDR2 FQGTGA. This CDR3 contains 12 residues. Trimming removed 5 bases from V and 6 bases from J, with 7 bases in between. CDR3 protein: CASSPHAGELFF. The CDR3 nucleotides are TGTGCCAGCAGCCCTCACGCCGGGGAGCTGTTTTTT.

The chain joins TRBV28 to TRBJ2-1; a possible D gene is TRBD1 (5 bases). The V and J ends lost 2 bases and 1 base respectively, with 9 bases between them. This CDR3 has 15 amino acids. Germline V lookup: CDR1 MDHEN, CDR2 SYDVKM. For the CDR3, the DNA is TGTGCCAGCAGTTTAGATAGGGGTTCCTACAATGAGCAGTTCTTC. It is translated as CASSLDRGSYNEQFF.

The chain links TRBV18 to TRBJ2-7; TRBD1 might be the D (5 bases). Germline CDR1 reads KGHSH; CDR2 reads LQKENI. The CDR3 covers 14 residues. V was pared by 0 bases and J by 6 bases, with 12 bases between. CDR3 sequence (DNA): TGTGCCAGCTCACCACCCTCTTCAGGGTCCGAGCAGTACTTC. The encoded protein is CASSPPSSGSEQYF.

The rearrangement uses TRBV29-1 and TRBJ2-2, with 12 nucleotides matching TRBD2. Germline V gene lookup returns CDR1 SQVTM and CDR2 ANQGSEA. This CDR3 contains 13 residues. Trimming cost V 4 bases and J 7 bases; bases outside gene matches: 1. The CDR3: CSVGLAGVGELFF. The CDR3 DNA sequence: TGCAGCGTTGGACTAGCGGGAGTCGGGGAGCTGTTTTTT.

The chain uses TRBV18 and TRBJ2-3; perhaps TRBD1 as D (7 bases). Between the trimmed V and J ends, which lost 0 bases and 8 bases, there was a span of 18 bases. The CDR3 is 16 amino acids. Germline lookup yields CDR1 KGHSH and CDR2 LQKENI. DNA for the CDR3: TGTGCCAGCTCACCACCGGAGGGGGCGATCGGAGGTACGCAGTATTTT. Protein sequence: CASSPPEGAIGGTQYF.

The chain joins TRBV5-4 to TRBJ2-3; 9 bases agree with TRBD2. The V and J ends lost 1 base and 8 bases, in that order; junction bases with no gene match: 8. The germline V gene has CDR1 SGHNT and CDR2 YYREEE (reference sequence). This CDR3 comprises 15 residues. The CDR3 DNA sequence: TGTGCCAGCAGCTTGCAGCGGGGGGCGCAGGGTACGCAGTATTTT. Its protein product is CASSLQRGAQGTQYF.

The V call is TRBV28, the J call TRBJ2-7; 13 bases match TRBD2. This CDR3 is 15 amino acids long. V was clipped by 6 bases and J by 0 bases; unmatched bases: 2. CDR1 MDHEN and CDR2 SYDVKM come from the germline V gene. The CDR3 protein is CASRRTSGSSYEQYF. CDR3 nucleotide sequence: TGTGCCAGCAGGAGGACTAGCGGGAGCTCCTACGAGCAGTACTTC.

V gene TRBV5-6 combines with J gene TRBJ2-7, with 9 bases fitting TRBD1. Looked up from germline, CDR1 is SGHDT and CDR2 is YYEEEE. This CDR3 contains 15 residues. J was trimmed by 4 bases and V by 2 bases; bases with no gene match: 7. CDR3 DNA: TGTGCCAGCAGCTTTGGTGACAGGGGGTTTTACGAGCAGTACTTC. It specifies CASSFGDRGFYEQYF.

This chain connects TRBV4-2 to TRBJ1-2, with D unresolved. The CDR3 runs 12 residues. V was trimmed by 6 bases and J by 6 bases, leaving 11 bases between them. The V gene's germline CDR1 is LGHNA and CDR2 YNFKEQ. The CDR3, as DNA: TGTGCCAGCAGGGAGGAAATGGATGGCTACACCTTC. It translates to CASREEMDGYTF.

This clone was recorded a few times. The chain couples TRBV6-1 to TRBJ2-1; D ambiguous. Germline V CDR1 and CDR2: MNHNS, SASEGT. Between the trimmed V and J ends, which lost 8 bases and 0 bases, there was a span of 14 bases. The CDR3 consists of 15 residues. DNA for the CDR3: TGTGCCAGCGCTAGTTACGCGAGCTCCTACAATGAGCAGTTCTTC. Amino acid sequence: CASASYASSYNEQFF.

This chain connects TRBV6-5 to TRBJ2-7; TRBD2 aligns across 9 bases. The CDR3 spans 13 residues. Per the germline V gene, CDR1 is MNHEY and CDR2 is SVGAGI. V lost 6 bases and J lost 6; bases outside the gene matches: 6. The CDR3 region is CASRETSGGEQYF. CDR3 coding DNA: TGTGCCAGCAGGGAGACTAGCGGTGGCGAGCAGTACTTC.

The chain is built from TRBV13 and TRBJ2-5, with 9 bases lining up with TRBD1. The germline CDR1 and CDR2 sequences are PRHDT and FYEKMQ (reference sequence). This CDR3 spans 14 amino acids. Trimming removed 5 bases from V and 5 bases from J; junction bases left unmatched: 6. CDR3 sequence reads: CASSGSGTGETQYF. The CDR3 DNA sequence: TGTGCCAGCAGCGGTAGTGGGACAGGGGAGACCCAGTACTTC.

In this sample, this clone turned up once. V gene TRBV5-1 combines with J gene TRBJ1-1, with 8 bases identical to TRBD1. The trim removed 3 bases at V and 1 base at J, leaving 5 bases unmatched. This CDR3 region has 15 residues. The germline gives CDR1 SGHRS, CDR2 YFSETQ. CDR3 sequence (DNA): TGCGCCAGCAGCTCCTCAGGGGGCGCGAACACTGAAGCTTTCTTT. Its protein is CASSSSGGANTEAFF.

The rearrangement joins TRBV5-1 to TRBJ1-1; TRBD1 agrees at 8 bases. In germline, CDR1 is SGHRS, CDR2 YFSETQ. The CDR3 runs 15 residues. The V segment lost 2 bases and the J segment 4 bases; nucleotides outside the gene matches: 7. In nucleotides, the CDR3 is TGCGCCAGCAGCTTAGCGCGGACAGGGAGCACTGAAGCTTTCTTT. Residues: CASSLARTGSTEAFF.

The count of this clone is one. J is TRBJ2-2 and V is TRBV6-1, with a possible D match to TRBD1 (5 bases). Trimming shortened V by 6 bases and J by 1 base, and 6 bases separated the two germline ends. The germline gives CDR1 MNHNS, CDR2 SASEGT. The CDR3 totals 13 residues. CDR3 protein: CASRDRNTGELFF. The CDR3 DNA reads TGTGCCAGCAGAGACAGGAACACCGGGGAGCTGTTTTTT.

The V gene is TRBV7-2, the J gene TRBJ1-2; D unclear. The CDR3 length is 16 residues. Germline V lookup: CDR1 SGHTA, CDR2 FQGNSA. Between the trimmed V and J ends, which lost 0 bases and 6 bases, there was a span of 17 bases. The CDR3 loop is CASSLAQAPPRNGYTF. CDR3 sequence (DNA): TGTGCCAGCAGCTTAGCGCAGGCACCACCTAGAAATGGCTACACCTTC.

The chain joins TRBV9 to TRBJ2-1; 9 nucleotides match TRBD2. Germline V lookup: CDR1 SGDLS, CDR2 YYNGEE. J was trimmed by 7 bases and V by 0 bases; bases with no gene match: 11. This CDR3 spans 17 amino acids. CDR3: CASSVGLAGSPSNEQFF. The CDR3 DNA reads TGTGCCAGCAGCGTAGGTCTAGCGGGAAGTCCTAGTAATGAGCAGTTCTTC.